This TCR beta chain was obtained from a study of T cell responses to AZD1222 COVID-19 vaccine. Study-wide points: In all cases, repertoires were sampled only after the peak T cell response. Just a handful of AZD1222 recipients tested seropositive at baseline. Compared with day 0, the breadth and depth of the Spike-specific TCR repertoire rose significantly after two doses of AZD1222.

The assay was immunoSEQ multiplex PCR, and TCRdb's table has in-frame clones only and misses some. The table shows some 150,000 clones, with around 86% occurring only once. The sample holds one count of this clone. What it binds is not known. The CDR3 is 14 amino acids. Germline loops: CDR1 MNHEY, CDR2 SVGEGT. Trimming removed 2 bases at V and 7 bases at J, with 14 bases between. The origin of this receptor is an adult in good health. The V call is TRBV6-2 or TRBV6-3, the J call TRBJ1-1; tentative D call: TRBD1 (6 bases). Sequences were derived from peripheral blood, sampled on day 0 of MenACWY control vaccination. DNA of the CDR3: TGTGCCAGCAGTTACAGACCACAGGGCGGTGAAGCTTTCTTT. Translation gives CASSYRPQGGEAFF.